Here is one T cell receptor beta chain with its context. Its antigen is not known. Within the ViraFEST assay, antigen-specific CD4+ T cells underwent expansion with viral peptide pools prior to sequencing. Isolating CD4+ T cells followed approximately ten days of culture. Either the mRNA-1273 or the BNT162b2 vaccine was given to participants as two doses. IL-2 at roughly 9.7 IU/ml and peptides at 10 ug/ml were added to cultured PBMC, a few million per well. The table came from immunoSEQ multiplex PCR; TCRdb's copy has only in-frame clones and leaves some out. There are under 40,000 clones in the sample; almost 85% occur only once, and just under 2% lies in the top ten. This sample was included in a study of vaccination effects on CD4 cells after COVID-19. About the research overall: Post-vaccine sampling occurred a median 72 days after the second dose.

Study-wide results and caveats: Healthy vaccinees showed cross-reactivity with common cold coronaviruses in only 1 of 255 vaccine-induced clones. Clonal contraction was marked in infection- and vaccine-induced clones late after vaccination.

The sample in question was CD4+ T cells from PBMCs cultured with HCoV-NL63 spike peptides, obtained after COVID-19 vaccination. This sequence originates from a human donor who received a COVID-19 vaccine. Some clones in this sample may be carry-over from other donors' samples.

CDR3 in amino acids: CASSPNHRGPTDTQYF. In DNA, the CDR3 is TGTGCCAGTAGTCCAAACCACAGGGGGCCCACAGATACGCAGTATTTT. The rearrangement joins TRBV19 to TRBJ2-3, with 9 bases that match TRBD1. Germline assignment: CDR1 LNHDA and CDR2 SQIVND (reference sequence). The length of the CDR3 is 16 residues. Losses at the gene ends were 5 bases for V and 2 bases for J; bases not matched to a gene: 8.